This TCR beta chain was identified in a study of identical twins. This clonotype was seen ten or more times. One end of the junction fails to match germline, which may point to a read error. TCRdb recomputed calls from the 5' RACE reads with MiXCR, one row per CDR3 protein. The table records nearly 900,000 distinct CDR3 sequences, 12% of them present only once. Looked up from germline, CDR1 is MGHRA and CDR2 is YSYEKL. CDR3 length: 13 residues. The data were also submitted as part of a second study, on yellow fever vaccine responses in identical twins. That source reports: Twin vaccine T cell responses reportedly seemed partly convergent, partly personalized.

The rearrangement links TRBV4-1 to TRBJ1-1, with 7 bases lining up with TRBD1. The sequence came from a woman aged 18-30 years in good health. Sequenced: PBMCs. CDR3 coding DNA: TGTGCCAGCAGCCAAGGGGGCTACACTGAAGCTTTCTTT. It encodes CASSQGGYTEAFF.